This is a list of T cell receptor beta chains from one sample in a study of CD8 T cells in Susac syndrome. TCRdb reprocessed the immunoSEQ multiplex PCR reads via MiXCR and lists one record per CDR3 protein. The sample shows fewer than 85,000 distinct CDR3 sequences, more than 85% of them seen only once. What was sequenced was CD8+ T cells from PBMCs. These receptors all come from a human donor with Susac syndrome. Both conserved end residues are part of each CDR3. D genes are given only for firm matches.

j_gene	v_gene	d_gene	CDR3nt	CDR3aa
TRBJ2-2	TRBV9	.	TGTGCCAGCAGCGTAAACAGGGAAAAGACCGGGGAGCTGTTTTTT	CASSVNREKTGELFF
TRBJ1-5	TRBV20-1	TRBD1	TGCAGTGCTAGAGTGGGACAGGGAGGCAATCAGCCCCAGCATTTT	CSARVGQGGNQPQHF
TRBJ2-3	TRBV27	.	TGTGCCAGCAGTCCATTTCAGTCAGATACGCAGTATTTT	CASSPFQSDTQYF
TRBJ2-7	TRBV1	.	TGCACCAGCAGCCGACAGGACTACATCTCCTACGAGCAGTACTTC	CTSSRQDYISYEQYF
TRBJ2-1	TRBV4-3	TRBD2	TGCGCCAGCAGCCAGCTAGCGGGAGGGCCCAATGAGCAGTTCTTC	CASSQLAGGPNEQFF
TRBJ1-1	TRBV5-4	.	TGTGCCAGCAGCTTGAGCAAAACTGAAGCTTTCTTT	CASSLSKTEAFF
TRBJ1-2	TRBV12-3/TRBV12-4	.	TGTGCCAGCAGTTTATTTACAGCGGGGGGTGTTGACTACACCTTC	CASSLFTAGGVDYTF
TRBJ2-1	TRBV19	TRBD1	TGTGCCAGTAGGGCCGGGACAGGGTACAATGAGCAGTTCTTC	CASRAGTGYNEQFF
TRBJ2-1	TRBV21-1	.	TGTGCCAGCGGCACAGGGAATGAGCAGTTCTTC	CASGTGNEQFF
TRBJ2-3	TRBV9	TRBD2	TGTGCCAGCAGCGCAGGGACTAGCGGGAGCACAGATACGCAGTATTTT	CASSAGTSGSTDTQYF
TRBJ2-3	TRBV15	.	TGTGCCACCAGCAGAGCGGCAGGGTGGAATACGCAGTATTTT	CATSRAAGWNTQYF
TRBJ2-3	TRBV30	.	TGTGCCTGGGGGCTATTGACAGTTCCTAGCACAGATACGCAGTATTTT	CAWGLLTVPSTDTQYF
TRBJ2-1	TRBV7-2	.	TGTGCCAGCAGCTTTTGGGGCCAAGAGCAGTTCTTC	CASSFWGQEQFF